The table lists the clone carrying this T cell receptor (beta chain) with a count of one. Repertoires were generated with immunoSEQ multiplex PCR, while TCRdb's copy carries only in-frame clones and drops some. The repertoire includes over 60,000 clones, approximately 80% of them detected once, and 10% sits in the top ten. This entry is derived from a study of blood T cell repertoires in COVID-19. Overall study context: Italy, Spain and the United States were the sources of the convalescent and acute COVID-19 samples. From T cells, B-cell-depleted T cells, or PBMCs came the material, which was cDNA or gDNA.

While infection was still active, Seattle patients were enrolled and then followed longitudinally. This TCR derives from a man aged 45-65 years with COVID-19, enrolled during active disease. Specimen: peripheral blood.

In DNA form, the CDR3 reads TGTGCCAGCAGAGGAAGGGGGCGAGAGAACACTGAAGCTTTCTTT. Encoded protein: CASRGRGRENTEAFF. The chain joins TRBV3-1 (or the pseudogene TRBV3-2) to TRBJ1-1, with 7 bases fitting TRBD1. Trimming cost V 6 bases and J 1 base; bases outside gene matches: 8. Germline V gene data show CDR1 as LGHDT and CDR2 as YNNKEL (reference sequence). The CDR3 extends over 15 amino acids.